The 16 T cell receptor beta chains below come from one sample, sequenced in a study of blood T cell repertoires in COVID-19. TCRdb keeps only in-frame clones here, not all; method: immunoSEQ multiplex PCR. The sample carries around 400,000 clones, approximately 90% recorded once. The sequencing sample was made of PBMCs or T cells enriched from blood (not recorded which). These receptors came from a woman aged 40 to 50 who had been exposed to COVID-19.

The V call is TRBV6-5, the J call TRBJ1-5; tentative D call: TRBD1 (6 bases). V was clipped by 6 bases and J by 7 bases, with 13 bases between them. CDR1 MNHEY and CDR2 SVGAGI come from the germline V gene. CDR3 size: 13 residues. The CDR3 DNA reads TGTGCCAGCAGACGAAAGGGGGGGCAGCCCCAGCATTTT. Protein product: CASRRKGGQPQHF.

This clone was recorded only once. The chain recombines TRBV18 with TRBJ1-4; TRBD1 agrees at 8 bases. The V and J ends lost 3 bases and 7 bases, in that order; junction bases with no gene match: 7. The CDR3 extends over 15 amino acids. CDR1 and CDR2 (germline): KGHSH, LQKENI. The CDR3 region is CASSPAKDRAEKLFF. The CDR3 DNA reads TGTGCCAGCTCACCCGCCAAGGACAGGGCTGAAAAACTGTTTTTT.

V gene TRBV7-9 combines with J gene TRBJ2-5; TRBD1 aligns across 7 bases. The germline V gene encodes CDR1 SEHNR and CDR2 FQNEAQ (reference sequence). Trimming took 1 base from V and 5 from J; bases not matched to a gene: 4. CDR3 length: 14 amino acids. In DNA form, the CDR3 reads TGTGCCAGCAGCTTAGACAGGGGTGGGGAGACCCAGTACTTC. It encodes CASSLDRGGETQYF.

The rearrangement links TRBV19 to TRBJ1-5; 11 bases are shared with TRBD1. Germline V CDR1 and CDR2: LNHDA, SQIVND (reference sequence). This CDR3 has 14 amino acids. V was clipped by 6 bases and J by 6 bases; unmatched bases: 4. The CDR3 protein is CASSPGTGGQPQHF. CDR3 bases: TGTGCCAGTAGCCCCGGGACAGGGGGTCAGCCCCAGCATTTT.

The chain is built from TRBV6-5 and TRBJ2-3, with D tentatively TRBD1 (5 bases). Germline CDR1 MNHEY, CDR2 SVGAGI. The length of the CDR3 is 13 residues. V dropped 5 bases and J dropped 6 bases, with 12 bases sitting between them. The CDR3 loop is CASSRTLGDTQYF. As DNA, the CDR3 is TGTGCCAGCAGTAGGACATTAGGGGATACGCAGTATTTT.

The rearrangement links TRBV30 to TRBJ2-1, with D possibly being TRBD1 (6 bases). With 7 bases removed from V and 8 bases from J, the gap between germline ends came to 15 bases. CDR3 length equals 12 residues. The germline CDR1 and CDR2 sequences are GTSNPN and SVGIG (reference sequence). The CDR3 DNA sequence: TGTGCCTTTTTACAGGGAGTGGATGAGCAGTTCTTC. It yields the protein CAFLQGVDEQFF.

J is TRBJ2-3 and V is TRBV5-1; 8 nucleotides match TRBD2. CDR3 length equals 16 residues. Germline CDR1 reads SGHRS; CDR2 reads YFSETQ. Trimming took 4 bases from V and 0 from J; bases not matched to a gene: 7. The CDR3 region is CASSVTGTRSTDTQYF. DNA of the CDR3: TGCGCCAGCAGCGTAACCGGGACTAGGAGCACAGATACGCAGTATTTT.

The chain employs TRBV5-8 and TRBJ1-2; D is perhaps TRBD1 (5 bases). Germline loops: CDR1 SGHTS, CDR2 YDEGEE. The CDR3 has 13 amino acids. Trimming left V 0 bases short and J 7 bases short, with 10 bases between. Written as DNA, the CDR3 is TGTGCCAGCAGCTTGGCCTACGGGGGTGGCTACACCTTC. Translation: CASSLAYGGGYTF.

The V call is TRBV30, the J call TRBJ1-6, with 7 positions matching TRBD1. Unmatched junction bases numbered 10, after V lost 2 bases and J lost 6 bases. Germline V CDR1 and CDR2: GTSNPN, SVGIG (reference sequence). This CDR3 contains 16 residues. The DNA of the CDR3 is TGTGCCTGGAGTTTAGGTCTGGCAGGGGGTAATTCACCCCTCCACTTT. Its translation: CAWSLGLAGGNSPLHF.

The V and J genes are TRBV10-3 and TRBJ1-2, with a tentative D call TRBD1 (6 bases). The germline V gene has CDR1 ENHRY and CDR2 SYGVKD. V was pared by 4 bases and J by 6 bases, with 15 bases between. The CDR3 totals 14 residues. CDR3 sequence reads: CAISGLGGLDGYTF. The DNA of the CDR3 is TGTGCCATCAGTGGACTCGGGGGGCTGGATGGCTACACCTTC.

V and J are TRBV5-1 and TRBJ2-2; possible D gene TRBD2, 5 bases. The CDR3 consists of 13 residues. Germline V lookup: CDR1 SGHRS, CDR2 YFSETQ. Trimming took off 4 bases at V and 3 bases at J, with 7 bases between the two ends. CDR3: CASSLRDTGELFF. The DNA for the CDR3 is TGCGCCAGCAGCCTGCGGGACACCGGGGAGCTGTTTTTT.

V gene TRBV29-1 combines with J gene TRBJ2-5; 7 nucleotides match TRBD2. CDR3 size: 15 residues. CDR1 SQVTM and CDR2 ANQGSEA come from the germline V gene. Losses at the gene ends were 0 bases for V and 7 bases for J; bases not matched to a gene: 11. Written as DNA, the CDR3 is TGCAGCGTTGAAGATCAGGCAGCGGGGTCGAGGACCCAGTACTTC. Its protein is CSVEDQAAGSRTQYF.

V usage is TRBV4-1 and J usage is TRBJ1-1, with D perhaps TRBD1 (6 bases). With 3 bases removed from V and 0 bases from J, the gap between germline ends came to 11 bases. CDR1 and CDR2 from the germline V gene are MGHRA and YSYEKL. The CDR3 consists of 15 residues. The DNA for the CDR3 is TGCGCCAGCAGCCAGGGGACACAGATGAACACTGAAGCTTTCTTT. The encoded protein is CASSQGTQMNTEAFF.

The chain carries TRBV10-3 and TRBJ2-2; D not certain. This CDR3 spans 14 amino acids. Germline V lookup: CDR1 ENHRY, CDR2 SYGVKD. Trimming took off 0 bases at V and 6 bases at J, with 8 bases between the two ends. The CDR3 DNA reads TGTGCCATCAGTGAGTCTGGGCAGCCCGGGGAGCTGTTTTTT. Translation: CAISESGQPGELFF.

The V gene is TRBV11-2, the J gene TRBJ2-7, with a possible D match to TRBD1 (5 bases). The CDR3 is 13 residues long. Germline V gene lookup returns CDR1 SGHAT and CDR2 FQNNGV. Trimming left V 3 bases short and J 3 bases short, with 9 bases between. The CDR3 spells CASSFSRVYEQYF. The DNA for the CDR3 is TGTGCCAGCAGCTTCTCCAGGGTCTACGAGCAGTACTTC.

The chain joins TRBV3-1 (or the pseudogene TRBV3-2) to TRBJ1-6; no definite D call. Per germline, CDR1 LGHDT and CDR2 YNNKEL (reference sequence). The CDR3 has 14 amino acids. The germline V and J ends were trimmed by 11 bases and 1 base, with 12 bases remaining between them. CDR3: CASGRGSYNSPLHF. Here the CDR3 DNA reads TGTGCCTCAGGCCGGGGATCCTATAATTCACCCCTCCACTTT.